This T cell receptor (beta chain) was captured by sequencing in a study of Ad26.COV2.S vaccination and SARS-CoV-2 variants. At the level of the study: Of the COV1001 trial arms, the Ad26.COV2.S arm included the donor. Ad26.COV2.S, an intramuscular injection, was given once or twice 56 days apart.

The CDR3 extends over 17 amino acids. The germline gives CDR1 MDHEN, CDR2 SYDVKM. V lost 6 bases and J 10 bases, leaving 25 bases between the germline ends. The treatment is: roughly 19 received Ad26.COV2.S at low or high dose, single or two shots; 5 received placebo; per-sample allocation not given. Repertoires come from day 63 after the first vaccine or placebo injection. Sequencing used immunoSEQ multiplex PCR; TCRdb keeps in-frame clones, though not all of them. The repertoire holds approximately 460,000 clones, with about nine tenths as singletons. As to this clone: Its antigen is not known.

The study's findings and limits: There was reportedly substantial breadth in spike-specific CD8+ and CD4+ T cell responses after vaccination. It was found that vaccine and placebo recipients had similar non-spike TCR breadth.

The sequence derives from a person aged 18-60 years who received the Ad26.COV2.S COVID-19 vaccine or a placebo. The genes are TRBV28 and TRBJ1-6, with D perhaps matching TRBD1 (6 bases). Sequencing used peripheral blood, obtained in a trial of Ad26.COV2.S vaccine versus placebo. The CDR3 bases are TGTGCCAGCAGCCCAGTCCCAGTGGGAGGGGGGGAGTCACCCCTCCACTTT. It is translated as CASSPVPVGGGESPLHF.